Below, one T cell receptor (beta chain) is given with its context. Its target is not known. The data were obtained in a study of T cells in Graves' hyperthyroidism and ophthalmopathy. Study-level background: The initial diagnosis was the point when peripheral blood was collected, ahead of any treatment. Whole-study findings and limits: Stable hyperthyroidism was separated from ophthalmopathy by a model based on 13 V-J features. The blood repertoire included most of the expanded thyroid clonotypes above 0.001.

Exclusions: uncontrolled infection, other autoimmune disease, pregnancy, lactation. The CDR3 has 14 residues. The germline gives CDR1 SGHRS, CDR2 YFSETQ. The J segment lost 8 bases and the V segment lost 3 bases, leaving 5 bases of the junction unmatched. RNA transcripts served as the template for amplifying TCR beta CDR3 regions. HTBI primers drove first-round RT-PCR of the TCR CDR3. MiXCR was run by TCRdb on the multiplex PCR reads, yielding one entry per CDR3 protein. The sample has 600,000 to 650,000 distinct CDR3 sequences, less than 25% seen once. The V call is TRBV5-1, the J call TRBJ2-1; 10 bases line up with TRBD2. The receptor comes from a young man with Graves' ophthalmopathy. The sequencing sample was made of blood. This chain's CDR3 is CASSSSGGYDEQFF. The CDR3 nucleotides are TGCGCCAGCAGCTCTAGCGGGGGTTATGATGAGCAGTTCTTC. Supplemented by reference TRBV5-1 and TRBJ2-1, the full variable domain reads KAGVTQTPRYLIKTRGQQVTLSCSPISGHRSVSWYQQTPGQGLQFLFEYFSETQRNKGNFPGRFSGRQFSNSRSEMNVSTLELGDSALYLCASSSSGGYDEQFFGPGTRLTVL.